One sample yielded the 11 T cell receptor beta chains listed below, sequenced in a study of blood T cell repertoires in COVID-19. Method: immunoSEQ multiplex PCR; TCRdb's copy keeps in-frame clones and lacks some. The sample yields roughly 220,000 clones, about 86% seen once. Sequencing was carried out using PBMCs or T cells enriched from blood (not recorded which). These receptors were taken from a woman between 40 and 55 years old with acute COVID-19.

This clone was counted only a few times. V gene TRBV7-2 combines with J gene TRBJ1-5; D may be TRBD1 (5 bases). Deletions cut 6 bases from V and 5 bases from J, with 11 bases between. CDR3 length equals 13 residues. CDR1 and CDR2 from the germline V gene are SGHTA and FQGNSA. This CDR3 is CASSKWGDQPQHF. CDR3 sequence (DNA): TGTGCCAGCAGTAAGTGGGGGGATCAGCCCCAGCATTTT.

The chain carries TRBV19 and TRBJ2-4; TRBD2 aligns across 9 bases. Trimming at V came to 4 bases and at J to 8 bases, leaving 3 bases not matched to a gene. In germline, CDR1 is LNHDA, CDR2 SQIVND (reference sequence). This CDR3 is built from 13 residues. This CDR3 is CASSRGLADIQYF. The DNA of the CDR3 is TGTGCCAGTAGTAGGGGACTAGCTGACATTCAGTACTTC.

The V call is TRBV4-2, the J call TRBJ1-2, with a possible D match to TRBD1 (5 bases). The CDR3 is 16 amino acids. Germline values: CDR1 LGHNA, CDR2 YNFKEQ. The V end lost 3 bases, the J end lost 5 bases, and 19 bases lay between the germline ends. In DNA form, the CDR3 reads TGTGCCAGCAGCCATTCGACGGGGGAACCGTTTTATGGCTACACCTTC. It encodes CASSHSTGEPFYGYTF.

The count of this clone is one. At one end, the junction sequence differs from germline, possibly due to a read error. The DNA of the CDR3 is TGTGCCAGCAGTTACTCGAGACAGGGATCTCAGGCCCAGCATTTT. It translates to CASSYSRQGSQAQHF. The rearrangement joins TRBV6-2 or TRBV6-3 to TRBJ1-5; the match to TRBD1 covers 7 bases. This CDR3 has 15 residues. In germline, CDR1 is MNHEY, CDR2 SVGEGT.

The V and J genes are TRBV20-1 and TRBJ1-5; D not certain. This CDR3 comprises 15 residues. Germline V gene lookup returns CDR1 DFQATT and CDR2 SNEGSKA (reference sequence). The V gene lost 3 bases and the J gene lost 3 bases, with 15 bases spanning the gap. Here the CDR3 reads CSASDGFSSNQPQHF. CDR3 sequence (DNA): TGCAGTGCTAGTGACGGTTTTAGCTCCAATCAGCCCCAGCATTTT.

V usage is TRBV7-3 and J usage is TRBJ2-2; 8 nucleotides line up with TRBD2. Germline V lookup: CDR1 SGHTA, CDR2 FQGTGA. V was clipped by 1 base and J by 5 bases; unmatched bases: 18. The CDR3 sequence is 20 residues long. The CDR3, as DNA: TGTGCCAGCAGCTTAATATCGGGACTAGGTTCCTTTGGGAGGACCGGGGAGCTGTTTTTT. Its protein product is CASSLISGLGSFGRTGELFF.

V gene TRBV18 combines with J gene TRBJ1-2; 7 bases align to TRBD1. This CDR3 has 15 residues. Germline V lookup: CDR1 KGHSH, CDR2 LQKENI. The J segment lost 0 bases and the V segment lost 2 bases, leaving 3 bases of the junction unmatched. In DNA form, the CDR3 reads TGTGCCAGCTCACCAGCAGGGGGAGCTAACTATGGCTACACCTTC. It codes for CASSPAGGANYGYTF.

This chain links TRBV19 with TRBJ1-1, with 9 bases aligning to TRBD1. The CDR3 consists of 13 residues. In germline, CDR1 is LNHDA, CDR2 SQIVND (reference sequence). J gave up 1 base and V 10 bases, and 4 bases lay outside the gene matches. In nucleotides, the CDR3 is TGTGCCACCTCGGACAGGGGGAACACTGAAGCTTTCTTT. This gives the protein CATSDRGNTEAFF.

The V and J genes are TRBV4-3 and TRBJ2-1; 7 bases map to TRBD2. V was clipped by 1 base and J by 4 bases; unmatched bases: 7. Germline values: CDR1 LGHNA, CDR2 YSLEER. This CDR3 comprises 16 residues. In nucleotides, the CDR3 is TGCGCCAGCAGCCAAGGATTGGGGGGGTCGTACAATGAGCAGTTCTTC. It is translated as CASSQGLGGSYNEQFF.

The V call is TRBV10-2, the J call TRBJ1-1; D remains unclear. The V end lost 9 bases, the J end lost 5 bases, and 28 bases lay between the germline ends. CDR1 and CDR2 from the germline V gene are WSHSY and SAAADI. The CDR3 length is 17 residues. The CDR3 DNA reads as TGCGCCAGTGGCCCATTAGCTGGGGAGAGGCGTGAAACTGAAGCTTTCTTT. Residues: CASGPLAGERRETEAFF.

The CDR3 DNA is TGCAGTGCTAGTTCTAGCGGGGGGTACCAAGAGACCCAGTACTTC. This codes for CSASSSGGYQETQYF. The genes are TRBV20-1 and TRBJ2-5, with 11 bases identical to TRBD2. V lost 3 bases, J lost 0 bases, and 3 bases stayed unmatched. CDR1 and CDR2 from the germline V gene are DFQATT and SNEGSKA (reference sequence). There are 15 residues in the CDR3.